These T cell receptor beta chains were read from a single sample in a study of cytomegalovirus exposure and HLA in healthy donors. Libraries were prepared by immunoSEQ multiplex PCR; TCRdb keeps only in-frame clonotypes and omits some of them. The sample includes some 110,000 clones, 70% to 85% of them seen just once. Sequencing used PBMCs. The receptors were sampled from a woman aged 50 to 65 in good health and CMV-seropositive. Each CDR3 is given with its conserved first and last residue. D genes are given only for firm matches. Where a row states a size, it is once, few, many or the class of an expanded clone; other rows omit it.

-	-	TRBV5-1	TRBJ2-3	TGCGCCAGCAGCTTGACACGGAGGGGGGAGGGCCCCCCAGATACGCAGTATTTT	CASSLTRRGEGPPDTQYF
TRBD1	-	TRBV2	TRBJ2-2	TGTGCCAGCAGTAACACAGGGGTTGTGAACACCGGGGAGCTGTTTTTT	CASSNTGVVNTGELFF
TRBD2	-	TRBV28	TRBJ2-5	TGTGCCAGCAGTTTTAACGTACCTCGTCCCGGGGCGGGAGCCCAAGAGACCCAGTACTTC	CASSFNVPRPGAGAQETQYF
TRBD1	-	TRBV4-1	TRBJ2-5	TGCGCCAGCAGCCGAGAGGGACAGACGACCTCAGGGACCCAGTACTTC	CASSREGQTTSGTQYF
-	-	TRBV5-4	TRBJ1-1	TGTGCCAGCAGCTTGGGGGGCAGAGCTAGGGATGGTGAAGCTTTCTTT	CASSLGGRARDGEAFF
-	-	TRBV20-1	TRBJ2-7	TGCAGTCCGACTAGTTCCTACGAGCAGTACTTC	CSPTSSYEQYF
-	-	TRBV4-2	TRBJ1-3	TGTGCCAGCAGCCAAGCGGGAGCGGGACGCGGGATCAAATACTCTGGAAACACCATATATTTT	CASSQAGAGRGIKYSGNTIYF
TRBD1	-	TRBV6-5	TRBJ2-7	TGTGCCAGCAGTTCCGTCAACAGGGGATCGGCGGGCGAGCAGTACTTC	CASSSVNRGSAGEQYF
TRBD1	-	TRBV5-1	TRBJ1-2	TGCGCCAGCAGCTCACAGACAGGGTATGGCTACACCTTC	CASSSQTGYGYTF
TRBD2	-	TRBV30	TRBJ2-7	TGTGCCTGGAGGGTCGGACTAGCGAACGAGCAGTACTTC	CAWRVGLANEQYF
-	-	TRBV30	TRBJ1-5	TGTGCCTGGAGGGAACAGGGACCTAATAATCAGCCCCAGCATTTT	CAWREQGPNNQPQHF
TRBD2	-	TRBV7-2	TRBJ2-7	TGTGCCAGCAGCTTTAGCGGGGGGCCCGAGCAGTACTTC	CASSFSGGPEQYF
TRBD2	few	TRBV2	TRBJ2-7	TGTGCCAGCAGTGAAGCCGAATTCGGACTAGCGGGAAGGTCTACCCACGAGCAGTACTTC	CASSEAEFGLAGRSTHEQYF
-	-	TRBV7-3	TRBJ2-1	TGTGCCAGCAGCCCCCGTAGCGGAGAGCAGTTCTTC	CASSPRSGEQFF
-	-	TRBV7-6	TRBJ1-2	TGTGCCAGCAGCTTAGCGGCAGGGGATGGCTACACCTTC	CASSLAAGDGYTF
-	-	TRBV7-9	TRBJ2-2	TGTGCCAGCAGCAAACTCCCCCCAGCGGGCCGCACCGGGGAGCTGTTTTTT	CASSKLPPAGRTGELFF
-	-	TRBV28	TRBJ2-7	TGTGCCAGCAGTTTCGAGTGGCAGACTAGCTACGAGCAGTACTTC	CASSFEWQTSYEQYF
-	-	TRBV5-1	TRBJ2-7	TGCGCCAGCAGCTCAACAGGGAACGAGCAGTACTTC	CASSSTGNEQYF
TRBD1	-	TRBV5-4	TRBJ1-2	TGTGCCAGCAGCTTGGTCTCAGGGGGCGCCTATGGCTACACCTTC	CASSLVSGGAYGYTF
TRBD1	few	TRBV6-6	TRBJ1-2	TGTGCCAGCAGTTACGCGACAGGGGGTAACTATGGCTACACCTTC	CASSYATGGNYGYTF
-	-	TRBV6-1	TRBJ1-1	TGTGCCAGCAGTGTATTACAGAACACTGAAGCTTTCTTT	CASSVLQNTEAFF
-	-	TRBV27	TRBJ1-2	TGTGCCAGCAGTCCCACAAACTATGGCTACACCTTC	CASSPTNYGYTF
-	-	TRBV7-2	TRBJ1-1	TGTGCCAGCAGCTTAAGTGCCGAGGAAGAAGCTTTCTTT	CASSLSAEEEAFF
TRBD1	-	TRBV7-3	TRBJ1-1	TGTGCCAGCAGCCAAGGGGGCCCCGGCACTGAAGCTTTCTTT	CASSQGGPGTEAFF
TRBD1	-	TRBV29-1	TRBJ2-5	TGCAGCGTGTCTAATCTTCCGGGACAGGGGGGAGAGACCCAGTACTTC	CSVSNLPGQGGETQYF
-	-	TRBV6-1	TRBJ1-2	TGTGCCAGCAGTGAAAGGGCGACAGACACGGCTGGTGGCTACACCTTC	CASSERATDTAGGYTF
-	few	TRBV5-1	TRBJ1-2	TGCGCCAGCAGCTTGGTGGCAGGGTCTGGCAATGGCTACACCTTC	CASSLVAGSGNGYTF
TRBD1	-	TRBV18	TRBJ1-2	TGTGCCAGCTCACCACGGACAGGGGAGGGCTATGGCTACACCTTC	CASSPRTGEGYGYTF
TRBD1	few	TRBV11-2	TRBJ1-5	TGTGCCAGCAGTCGGACAGGGGGCGTTCAGCCCCAGCATTTT	CASSRTGGVQPQHF
TRBD1	-	TRBV5-1	TRBJ1-1	TGCGCCAGCAGCTTGGCCGGGACAGTGAACACTGAAGCTTTCTTT	CASSLAGTVNTEAFF
TRBD1	-	TRBV2	TRBJ1-1	TGTGCCAGCAGTTTACCGGCGACAGGGGCGACCGAAGCTTTCTTT	CASSLPATGATEAFF
TRBD1	-	TRBV5-4	TRBJ1-1	TGTGCCAGCAGCTCGAAGGGCAGGGACAGCCGCGAAGCTTTCTTT	CASSSKGRDSREAFF
TRBD1	-	TRBV4-1	TRBJ2-7	TGCGCCAGCAGCCAAGAACAGGGGGGCTCCTACGAGCAGTACTTC	CASSQEQGGSYEQYF
-	-	TRBV7-7	TRBJ2-7	TGTGCCAGCAGCTTGACTAGAGGGTACGAGCAGTACTTC	CASSLTRGYEQYF
-	-	TRBV5-8	TRBJ1-1	TGTGCCAGCAGCATATACCCGACAGCTATCACTGAAGCTTTCTTT	CASSIYPTAITEAFF
TRBD1	-	TRBV19	TRBJ2-3	TGTGCCAGTAGTCACGGGACAGTGAGCACAGATACGCAGTATTTT	CASSHGTVSTDTQYF
-	-	TRBV6-1	TRBJ2-3	TGTGCCAGCAGTGATTGGCCAGGGGCCGCAGATACGCAGTATTTT	CASSDWPGAADTQYF
TRBD2	-	TRBV30	TRBJ2-3	TGTGCCTGGAGTGGACAAGGACTAGCGGGGTTCACAGATACGCAGTATTTT	CAWSGQGLAGFTDTQYF
-	-	TRBV29-1	TRBJ2-1	TGCAGCGTTGATTTGCTCCCGGGACACCAGTTCTTC	CSVDLLPGHQFF
TRBD1	-	TRBV30	TRBJ2-5	TGTGCCCGATCCGGGACAGATCAAGAGACCCAGTACTTC	CARSGTDQETQYF
-	-	TRBV2	TRBJ2-1	TGTGCCAGCACATTAGGACACCAAGTTTACAATGAGCAGTTCTTC	CASTLGHQVYNEQFF
TRBD1	-	TRBV28	TRBJ1-2	TGTGCCAGCAGTTTCCCGGGACAGGGTGGATATGGCTACACCTTC	CASSFPGQGGYGYTF
-	-	TRBV29-1	TRBJ2-7	TGCAGCGTTGAAGCAAGGCTAGCTGGGTCACACGAGCAGTACTTC	CSVEARLAGSHEQYF
TRBD1	-	TRBV4-1	TRBJ1-1	TGCGCCAGCAGCCCCGTCCCCGGGGACAGTCGCTTCACTGAAGCTTTCTTT	CASSPVPGDSRFTEAFF
TRBD2	few	TRBV6-1	TRBJ2-3	TGTGCCACGTATAGCGGGATCACAGATACGCAGTATTTT	CATYSGITDTQYF
TRBD2	-	TRBV19	TRBJ2-2	TGTGCCAGTTGGGGCGGGGGAGAGAACACCGGGGAGCTGTTTTTT	CASWGGGENTGELFF
TRBD1	-	TRBV2	TRBJ1-2	TGTGCCAGCAGTGTCCCGGGACAGGGGGCCGGTGCCTATGGCTACACCTTC	CASSVPGQGAGAYGYTF
-	-	TRBV4-3	TRBJ1-2	TGCGCCAGCAGCCAAGATCGGTTGGGCTACACCTTC	CASSQDRLGYTF
TRBD1	-	TRBV5-1	TRBJ2-1	TGCGCCAGCAGCCTAACCGGGACAGATATTGGCGATGAGCAGTTCTTC	CASSLTGTDIGDEQFF
-	-	TRBV12-2	TRBJ1-4	TGTGCAAGTCGCGGACAGGGAGGACTAACAACTAATGAAAAACTGTTTTTT	CASRGQGGLTTNEKLFF
-	once	TRBV30	TRBJ1-4	TGTGCCGCCGGACGGGGGGACCATGAAAAACTGTTTTTT	CAAGRGDHEKLFF
-	-	TRBV10-1	TRBJ2-2	TGCGCCAGCAGTGAGTCACGAGTTGGGGAGCTGTTTTTT	CASSESRVGELFF
-	-	TRBV7-6	TRBJ1-1	TGTGCCAGCAGCTTAGATTACTTGAACACTGAAGCTTTCTTT	CASSLDYLNTEAFF
-	-	TRBV2	TRBJ1-3	TGTGCCAGCAGTGAGGACAGCAACTCTGGAAACACCATATATTTT	CASSEDSNSGNTIYF
-	-	TRBV6-5	TRBJ1-5	TGTGCCAGCAGTCGGACGGCGGCGGGGCAGCCCCAGCATTTT	CASSRTAAGQPQHF